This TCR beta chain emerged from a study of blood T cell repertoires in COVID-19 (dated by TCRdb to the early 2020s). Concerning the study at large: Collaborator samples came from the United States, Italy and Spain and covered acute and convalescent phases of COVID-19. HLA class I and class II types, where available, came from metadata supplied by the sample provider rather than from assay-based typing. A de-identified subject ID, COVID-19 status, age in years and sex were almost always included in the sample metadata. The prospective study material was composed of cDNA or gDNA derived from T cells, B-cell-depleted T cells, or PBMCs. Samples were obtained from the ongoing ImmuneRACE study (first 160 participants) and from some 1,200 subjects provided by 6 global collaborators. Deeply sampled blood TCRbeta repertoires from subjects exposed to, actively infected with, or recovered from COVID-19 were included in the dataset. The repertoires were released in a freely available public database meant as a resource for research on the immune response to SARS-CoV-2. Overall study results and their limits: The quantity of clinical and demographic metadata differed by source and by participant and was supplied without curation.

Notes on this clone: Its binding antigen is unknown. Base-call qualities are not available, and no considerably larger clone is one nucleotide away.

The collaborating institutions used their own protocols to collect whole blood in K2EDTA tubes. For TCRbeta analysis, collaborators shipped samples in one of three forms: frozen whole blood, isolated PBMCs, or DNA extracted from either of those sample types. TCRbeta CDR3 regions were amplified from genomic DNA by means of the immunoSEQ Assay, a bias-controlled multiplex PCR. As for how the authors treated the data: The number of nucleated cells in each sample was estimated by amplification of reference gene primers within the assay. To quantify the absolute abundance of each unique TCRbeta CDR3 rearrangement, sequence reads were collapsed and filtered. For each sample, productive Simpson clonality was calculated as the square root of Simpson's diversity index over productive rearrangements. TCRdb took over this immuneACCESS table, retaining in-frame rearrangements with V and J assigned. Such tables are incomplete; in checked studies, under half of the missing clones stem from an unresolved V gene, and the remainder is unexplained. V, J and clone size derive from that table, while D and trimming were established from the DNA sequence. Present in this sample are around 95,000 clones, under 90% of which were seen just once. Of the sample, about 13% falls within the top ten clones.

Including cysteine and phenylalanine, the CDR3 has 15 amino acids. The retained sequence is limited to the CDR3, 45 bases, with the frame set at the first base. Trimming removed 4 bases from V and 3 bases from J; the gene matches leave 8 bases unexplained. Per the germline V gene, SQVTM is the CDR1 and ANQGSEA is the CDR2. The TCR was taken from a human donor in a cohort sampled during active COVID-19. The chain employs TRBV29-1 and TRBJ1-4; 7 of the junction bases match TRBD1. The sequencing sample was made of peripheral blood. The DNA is TGCAGCGTTGGTTTAATGGGACAGTCTAATGAAAAACTGTTTTTT. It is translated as CSVGLMGQSNEKLFF. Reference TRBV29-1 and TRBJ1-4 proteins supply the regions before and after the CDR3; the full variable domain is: SAVISQKPSRDICQRGTSLTIQCQVDSQVTMMFWYRQQPGQSLTLIATANQGSEATYESGFVIDKFPISRPNLTFSTLTVSNMSPEDSSIYLCSVGLMGQSNEKLFFGSGTQLSVL.